The rows below give T cell receptor beta chains drawn from one sample of a study of cytomegalovirus exposure and HLA in healthy donors. Produced via immunoSEQ multiplex PCR; TCRdb's table is partial and in-frame only. The table records hundreds of thousands of clones, around 88% of them present only once. The sample was PBMCs. All receptors come from a woman aged 30 to 39 in good health and CMV-seropositive. CDR3s include the opening cysteine and the closing phenylalanine or tryptophan. A D gene is named only where the DNA matches it firmly. Rows may omit the clone size; those that give it use once, few, many or a size class.

CAWSATGVFNQPQHF | TGTGCCTGGAGTGCTACAGGGGTTTTTAATCAGCCCCAGCATTTT | - | TRBD1 | TRBJ1-5 | TRBV30
CSASLVNEQFF | TGCAGTGCTAGCTTAGTCAATGAGCAGTTCTTC | - | - | TRBJ2-1 | TRBV20-1
CASSPQGKNTEAFF | TGTGCCAGTAGTCCTCAGGGAAAGAACACTGAAGCTTTCTTT | - | - | TRBJ1-1 | TRBV19
CAWSVTVPGEQFF | TGTGCCTGGAGTGTAACCGTCCCCGGTGAGCAGTTCTTC | - | - | TRBJ2-1 | TRBV30
CASSLGPLAGVSDEQFF | TGTGCCAGCAGCTTAGGACCACTAGCGGGAGTCTCTGATGAGCAGTTCTTC | - | TRBD2 | TRBJ2-1 | TRBV7-9
CASSGNRLANEQFF | TGTGCCAGCAGTGGAAATCGACTCGCCAATGAGCAGTTCTTC | - | - | TRBJ2-1 | TRBV2
CASSLELADLWEQYF | TGCGCCAGCAGCTTGGAGCTAGCGGACCTCTGGGAGCAGTACTTC | - | TRBD2 | TRBJ2-7 | TRBV5-1
CASSPSPGPNYGYTF | TGCGCCAGCAGCCCTAGCCCCGGTCCCAACTATGGCTACACCTTC | few | - | TRBJ1-2 | TRBV5-1
CASRAGGPYNGELFF | TGTGCCAGCAGAGCGGGAGGGCCCTATAACGGGGAGCTGTTTTTT | - | TRBD2 | TRBJ2-2 | TRBV2
CASRKGGTYEQYF | TGTGCCAGCAGAAAGGGGGGGACCTACGAGCAGTACTTC | - | - | TRBJ2-7 | TRBV28
CASSSLVEQFF | TGTGCCAGCAGTTCTTTAGTCGAGCAGTTCTTC | - | - | TRBJ2-1 | TRBV27
CASSLGTGTWGYTF | TGTGCCAGCAGCTTGGGGACAGGGACCTGGGGCTACACCTTC | - | TRBD1 | TRBJ1-2 | TRBV5-5
CASSDRDEKLFF | TGTGCCAGCAGTGACAGGGATGAAAAACTGTTTTTT | - | - | TRBJ1-4 | TRBV2
CASSFASGQETQYF | TGTGCCAGCAGCTTCGCAAGCGGGCAAGAGACCCAGTACTTC | - | - | TRBJ2-5 | TRBV5-4
CASSLEGWETQYF | TGTGCTAGCAGCTTAGAGGGGTGGGAGACCCAGTACTTC | - | - | TRBJ2-5 | TRBV7-7
CASSQILGQGLGEQYF | TGTGCCAGCAGCCAAATTCTGGGACAGGGCCTCGGCGAGCAGTACTTC | once | TRBD1 | TRBJ2-7 | TRBV11-3
CASSTGQGGLNTEAFF | TGCGCCAGCAGCACCGGACAGGGTGGTTTGAACACTGAAGCTTTCTTT | - | TRBD1 | TRBJ1-1 | TRBV5-1
CATSRDRATYEQYF | TGTGCCACCAGCCGGGACAGGGCGACCTACGAGCAGTACTTC | - | TRBD1 | TRBJ2-7 | TRBV15
CASSWGEDGEQFF | TGTGCCAGCAGTTGGGGGGAAGACGGTGAGCAGTTCTTC | - | - | TRBJ2-1 | TRBV6-5
CASSFTLAGDPNNEQFF | TGCGCCAGCAGCTTCACACTAGCGGGAGACCCCAACAATGAGCAGTTCTTC | - | TRBD2 | TRBJ2-1 | TRBV5-1
CASSLGGNTEAFF | TGCGCCAGCAGCTTAGGGGGAAACACTGAAGCTTTCTTT | - | - | TRBJ1-1 | TRBV5-1